Shown below are 15 T cell receptor beta chains from a single sample sequenced in a study of CD8 T cells in Susac syndrome. With random hexamers, roughly 0.45 to 1 ug RNA was reverse transcribed. In TCRdb, the immunoSEQ multiplex PCR reads were re-called with MiXCR into one record per CDR3 protein. The sample lists over 100,000 distinct CDR3 sequences, roughly 95% occurring once. Sequenced input: CD4+ T cells from PBMCs. These receptors all come from a human donor with Susac syndrome.

The V gene is TRBV18, the J gene TRBJ2-5, with D uncertain. V was trimmed by 3 bases and J by 2 bases, leaving 10 bases between them. CDR3 size: 14 residues. CDR1 and CDR2 from the germline V gene are KGHSH and LQKENI. Written as DNA, the CDR3 is TGTGCCAGCTCACCGGAACGAAATCAAGAGACCCAGTACTTC. It specifies CASSPERNQETQYF. Together with reference TRBV18 and TRBJ2-5, the CDR3 gives the full variable domain: NAGVMQNPRHLVRRRGQEARLRCSPMKGHSHVYWYRQLPEEGLKFMVYLQKENIIDESGMPKERFSAEFPKEGPSILRIQQVVRGDSAAYFCASSPERNQETQYFGPGTRLLVL.

V and J are TRBV7-9 and TRBJ2-6, with D possibly matching TRBD2 (5 bases). The CDR3 extends over 14 amino acids. Germline lookup yields CDR1 SEHNR and CDR2 FQNEAQ (reference sequence). Trimming shortened V by 5 bases and J by 8 bases, and 13 bases separated the two germline ends. The CDR3 is CASSTRTGSNVLTF. CDR3 in DNA: TGTGCCAGCAGCACTCGGACGGGATCCAACGTCCTGACTTTC.

This clonotype was recorded only once. V gene TRBV6-2 or TRBV6-3 combines with J gene TRBJ2-5; possible D gene TRBD1, 5 bases. The CDR3 loop spans 12 amino acids. V lost 6 bases and J lost 5, with 10 bases in between. The germline V gene has CDR1 MNHEY and CDR2 SVGEGT. CDR3 bases: TGTGCCAGCAGCATCCAGGGCGAGACCCAGTACTTC. Its protein is CASSIQGETQYF.

Written as DNA, the CDR3 is TGTGCCACCATTACTCCTACCTACGAGCAGTACTTC. As protein: CATITPTYEQYF. The J gene is TRBJ2-7, the V gene TRBV24-1; D not certain. Deletions cut 8 bases from V and 2 bases from J, with 9 bases between. The CDR3 consists of 12 residues. CDR1 KGHDR and CDR2 SFDVKD come from the germline V gene.

This chain links TRBV20-1 with TRBJ2-2; 7 bases fit TRBD1. The germline V gene has CDR1 DFQATT and CDR2 SNEGSKA (reference sequence). V was clipped by 0 bases and J by 3 bases; unmatched bases: 1. The CDR3 extends over 14 amino acids. This chain's CDR3 is CSAREGQYTGELFF. CDR3 coding DNA: TGCAGTGCTAGAGAGGGACAGTACACCGGGGAGCTGTTTTTT.

The chain employs TRBV10-3 and TRBJ1-1, with 7 bases lining up with TRBD1. CDR1 is ENHRY, CDR2 SYGVKD, per germline. The V and J ends lost 6 bases and 1 base, in that order; junction bases with no gene match: 5. This CDR3 has 14 amino acids. In DNA form, the CDR3 reads TGTGCCATCAGCCGACAGGGTGAGAACACTGAAGCTTTCTTT. This codes for CAISRQGENTEAFF.

V usage is TRBV20-1 and J usage is TRBJ2-1; 10 nucleotides agree with TRBD2. The CDR3 has 16 residues. Germline values: CDR1 DFQATT, CDR2 SNEGSKA (reference sequence). J gave up 2 bases and V 8 bases, and 12 bases lay outside the gene matches. CDR3: CSLLGSAGGTYNEQFF. In DNA, the CDR3 is TGCAGTCTGCTAGGATCAGCGGGGGGGACCTACAATGAGCAGTTCTTC.

This chain links TRBV20-1 with TRBJ2-3, with D possibly being TRBD2 (5 bases). This CDR3 has 13 amino acids. The germline V and J ends were trimmed by 2 bases and 3 bases, with 9 bases remaining between them. CDR1 and CDR2 from the germline V gene are DFQATT and SNEGSKA (reference sequence). The CDR3: CSARRPGTDTQYF. In nucleotides, the CDR3 is TGCAGTGCTAGACGCCCGGGGACAGATACGCAGTATTTT.

This chain uses TRBV11-3 with TRBJ2-1; no clear D gene. The CDR3 has 14 residues. Germline CDR1 is SGHNT and CDR2 is YENEEA. Trimming pared 2 bases from V and 4 bases from J, leaving 9 bases between. DNA for the CDR3: TGTGCCAGCAGCTTAAACAGCTTGTACAATGAGCAGTTCTTC. It is translated as CASSLNSLYNEQFF.

The table lists this clonotype with a few counts. The genes are TRBV2 and TRBJ2-5; 10 positions agree with TRBD2. The V segment lost 5 bases and the J segment 5 bases; nucleotides outside the gene matches: 8. From germline, CDR1 is SNHLY and CDR2 FYNNEI. The CDR3 extends over 15 amino acids. DNA of the CDR3: TGTGCCAGCAGTCCCCGGACTAGCGGAAAGGAGACCCAGTACTTC. It codes for CASSPRTSGKETQYF.

J is TRBJ1-1 and V is TRBV3-1, with D tentatively TRBD1 (5 bases). Germline values: CDR1 LGHDT, CDR2 YNNKEL (reference sequence). V was trimmed by 2 bases and J by 0 bases, leaving 13 bases between them. The CDR3 covers 16 residues. The CDR3 coding sequence is TGTGCCAGCAGCCAACCCGACAGTGGGATGAACACTGAAGCTTTCTTT. This gives the protein CASSQPDSGMNTEAFF.

The chain couples TRBV24-1 to TRBJ2-3, with D uncertain. In germline, CDR1 is KGHDR, CDR2 SFDVKD. The CDR3 sequence is 13 residues long. Trimming took off 9 bases at V and 2 bases at J, with 11 bases between the two ends. CDR3 sequence reads: CATGSGHTDTQYF. Written as DNA, the CDR3 is TGTGCCACCGGCTCTGGTCACACAGATACGCAGTATTTT.

The chain recombines TRBV14 with TRBJ2-7; 7 nucleotides match TRBD1. CDR3 length: 14 residues. CDR1 is SGHDN, CDR2 FVKESK, per germline. J lost 7 bases, V lost 1 base, and 7 bases had no gene match. CDR3 protein: CASSQVTGAREQYF. CDR3 DNA: TGTGCCAGCAGCCAAGTCACAGGGGCGCGTGAGCAGTACTTC.

V is TRBV20-1 and J is TRBJ2-1; 9 nucleotides agree with TRBD2. The germline gives CDR1 DFQATT, CDR2 SNEGSKA (reference sequence). With V trimmed by 5 bases and J by 0 bases, 8 bases remained unmatched. This CDR3 comprises 16 residues. The CDR3 sequence: CSAGSTSGYSYNEQFF. CDR3 in DNA: TGCAGTGCTGGATCGACTAGCGGATACTCCTACAATGAGCAGTTCTTC.

The rearrangement links TRBV25-1 to TRBJ1-1; tentatively, D is TRBD1 (6 bases). Trimming cost V 6 bases and J 7 bases, with 18 bases left between them. The CDR3 has 14 residues. Germline V gene data show CDR1 as MGHDK and CDR2 as SYGVNS. CDR3 protein: CASRGGRTTLEAFF. The CDR3 DNA reads as TGTGCCAGCAGGGGGGGCAGGACGACACTTGAAGCTTTCTTT.